The clone carrying this T cell receptor (beta chain) was observed a handful of times. J gave up 0 bases and V 9 bases, and 5 bases lay outside the gene matches. The CDR3 has 15 amino acids. Looked up from germline, CDR1 is SNHLY and CDR2 is FYNNEI. With 60 Vbeta and 13 Jbeta primers, the PCR was carried out. Clones were sequenced by immunoSEQ multiplex PCR, and TCRdb holds only the in-frame ones, with some missing. Seen here are about 160,000 clones, about four fifths observed once, and the top ten hold roughly 5%. This specimen belongs to a study of cytomegalovirus exposure and HLA in healthy donors.

The specimen sequenced was PBMCs. This TCR came from a man younger than 45 in good health and CMV-seronegative. The J gene is TRBJ2-6, the V gene TRBV2; 7 nucleotides match TRBD2. The CDR3 reads CARGGYSSGANVLTF. The CDR3 DNA reads TGTGCCAGGGGGGGGTATAGCTCTGGGGCCAACGTCCTGACTTTC.